This T cell receptor (beta chain) was obtained from a study of metastatic and nonmetastatic thyroid tumors. Study summary: Across peripheral blood and tumor or nodule tissue samples taken from malignant and benign thyroid patients, the repertoires were compared with one another. Study-wide findings and caveats: Reported TCR beta diversity, measured in blood and tumor, was significantly higher for malignant thyroid tumors than for benign nodules.

Per the authors' pipeline: Construction of a distant-metastasis classifier for papillary thyroid cancer relied on CDR3 differences across clinicopathological groups. Using MiXCR, TCRdb re-called clones from the PCR reads. The V and J calls, along with clone size, are taken from TCRdb and not from the paper's own processing. The sample has roughly 89,000 clones; approximately 12% are singletons. No treatment had been given to any patient before thyroid surgery. This clone was counted at least ten times. Its target is not known. Trimming removed 3 bases at V and 1 base at J, with 6 bases between. Germline CDR1 LGHDT, CDR2 YNNKEL (reference sequence). The CDR3 consists of 13 residues.

The chain employs TRBV3-1 and TRBJ1-2, with D perhaps matching TRBD1 (5 bases). The specimen was tumor tissue. The clonotype comes from a female donor with papillary thyroid cancer or a benign thyroid nodule (not recorded which). Some clones in this sample may be carry-over from other donors' samples. The CDR3, as DNA: TGTGCCAGCAGCCAGACAGTTAACTATGGCTACACCTTC. Amino acids: CASSQTVNYGYTF.